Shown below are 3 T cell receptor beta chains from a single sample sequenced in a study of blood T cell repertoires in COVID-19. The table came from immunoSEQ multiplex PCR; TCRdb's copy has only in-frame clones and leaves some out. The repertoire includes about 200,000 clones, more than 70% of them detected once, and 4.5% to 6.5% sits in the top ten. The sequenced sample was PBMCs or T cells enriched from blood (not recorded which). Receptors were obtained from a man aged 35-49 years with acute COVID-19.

This CDR3 is CASKYWLGAYEQYF. The CDR3 bases are TGTGCCAGCAAATACTGGCTAGGCGCGTACGAGCAGTACTTC. The chain has TRBV6-5 and TRBJ2-7; D is ambiguous. Trimming took 7 bases from V and 4 from J, leaving 17 bases between them. The CDR3 loop spans 14 amino acids. CDR1 MNHEY and CDR2 SVGAGI come from the germline V gene.

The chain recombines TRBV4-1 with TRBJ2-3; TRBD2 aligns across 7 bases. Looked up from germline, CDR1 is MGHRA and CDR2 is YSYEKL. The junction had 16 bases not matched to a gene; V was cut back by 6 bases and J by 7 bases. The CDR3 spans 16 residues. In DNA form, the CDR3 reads TGCGCCAGCAGTAATCTAGCGGACCTATCTGGGCATACGCAGTATTTT. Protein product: CASSNLADLSGHTQYF.

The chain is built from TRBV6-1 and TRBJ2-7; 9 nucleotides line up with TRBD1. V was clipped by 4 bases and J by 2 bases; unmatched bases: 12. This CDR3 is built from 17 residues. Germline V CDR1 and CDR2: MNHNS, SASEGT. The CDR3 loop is CASSVSTGGVRAYEQYF. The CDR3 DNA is TGTGCCAGCAGTGTGTCGACAGGGGGAGTAAGAGCCTACGAGCAGTACTTC.